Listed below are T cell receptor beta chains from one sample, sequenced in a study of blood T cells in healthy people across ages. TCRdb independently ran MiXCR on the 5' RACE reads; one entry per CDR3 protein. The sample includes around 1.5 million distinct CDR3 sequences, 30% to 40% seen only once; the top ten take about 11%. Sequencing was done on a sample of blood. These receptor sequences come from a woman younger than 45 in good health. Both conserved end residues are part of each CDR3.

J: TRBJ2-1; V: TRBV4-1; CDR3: CASSPPGGAGETQFF
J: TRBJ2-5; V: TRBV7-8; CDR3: CASRRIQETQYF
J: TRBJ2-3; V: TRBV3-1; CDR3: CASSHGGGGTDTQYF
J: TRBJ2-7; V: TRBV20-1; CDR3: CSAAGTGGPPFLYEQYF
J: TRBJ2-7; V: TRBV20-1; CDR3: CSAPGVTSYEQYF
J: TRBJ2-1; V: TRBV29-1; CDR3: CSVEDLPGRGDEQFF
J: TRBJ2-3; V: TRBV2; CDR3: CASSDASGDINTDTQYF
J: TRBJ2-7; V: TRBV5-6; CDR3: CASSQGHMSSYEQYF
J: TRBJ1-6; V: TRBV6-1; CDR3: CASSGSLNSPLHF
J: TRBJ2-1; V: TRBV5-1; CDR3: CASSYRGKPPRDNEQFF
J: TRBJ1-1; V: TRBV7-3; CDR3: CASSSGDRRSEAFF
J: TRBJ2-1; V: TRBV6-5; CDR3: CASNPSGGPYNEQFF
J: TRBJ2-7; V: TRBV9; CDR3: CASSTTDLPYEQYF
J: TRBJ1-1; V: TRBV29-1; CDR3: CSVVPPDNPMNTEAFF